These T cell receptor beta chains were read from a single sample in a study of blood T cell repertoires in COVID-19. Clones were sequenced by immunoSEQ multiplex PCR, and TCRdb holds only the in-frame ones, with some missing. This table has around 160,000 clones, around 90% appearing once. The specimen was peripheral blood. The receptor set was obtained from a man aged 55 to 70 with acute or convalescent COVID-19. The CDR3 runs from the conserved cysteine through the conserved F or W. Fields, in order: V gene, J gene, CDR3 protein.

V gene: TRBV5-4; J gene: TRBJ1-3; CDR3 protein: CASSSATQGRSGNTIYF
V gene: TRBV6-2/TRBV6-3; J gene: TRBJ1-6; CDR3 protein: CASSYSRAPLHF
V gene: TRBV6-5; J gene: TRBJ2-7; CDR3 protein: CASSYSAGGYSYEQYF
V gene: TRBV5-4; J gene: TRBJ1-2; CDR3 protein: CASSLAGDRGYTF
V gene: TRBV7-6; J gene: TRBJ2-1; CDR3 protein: CASSWTGGSYNEQFF
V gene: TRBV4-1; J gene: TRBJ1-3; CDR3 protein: CASSQDALTGNTIYF
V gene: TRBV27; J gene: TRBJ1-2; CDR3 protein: CASSTTGGGYTF
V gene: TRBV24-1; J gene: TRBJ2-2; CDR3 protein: CATSETRQGSIANTGELFF
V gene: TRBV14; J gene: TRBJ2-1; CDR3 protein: CASSRLGEAAYNEQFF
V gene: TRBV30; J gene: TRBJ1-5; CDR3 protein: CAWSVNRGHQPQHF
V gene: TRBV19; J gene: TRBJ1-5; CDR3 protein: CASSMDRGSNQPQHF
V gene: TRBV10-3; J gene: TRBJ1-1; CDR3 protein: CAISRQTGGENTEAFF
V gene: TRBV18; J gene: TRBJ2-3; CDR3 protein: CASSPKSGGLTDTQYF
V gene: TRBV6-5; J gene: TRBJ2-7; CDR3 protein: CASSPRQGVHEQYF
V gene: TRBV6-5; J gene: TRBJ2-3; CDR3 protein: CASRDDRGLTDTQYF
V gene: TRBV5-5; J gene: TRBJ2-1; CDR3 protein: CASRLAGGRGEQFF
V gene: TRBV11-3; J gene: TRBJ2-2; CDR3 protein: CASSLGQGSTGELFF
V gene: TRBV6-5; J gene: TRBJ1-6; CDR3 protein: CASSYRFTLLNSPLHF
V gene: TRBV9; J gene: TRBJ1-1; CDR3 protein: CASSDRTGGAFF
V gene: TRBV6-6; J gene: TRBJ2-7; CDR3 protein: CASRAQGPTYEQYF
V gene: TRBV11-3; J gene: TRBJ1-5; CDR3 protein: CASSFGGRVAYGNQPQHF
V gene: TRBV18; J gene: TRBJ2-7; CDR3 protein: CASSPRPGGFGEQYF
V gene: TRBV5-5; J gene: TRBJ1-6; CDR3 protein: CASRETGIYNSPLHF
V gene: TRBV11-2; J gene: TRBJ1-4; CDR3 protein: CASSSSRSNEKLFF
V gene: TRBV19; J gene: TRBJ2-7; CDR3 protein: CASSTSRASYEQYF
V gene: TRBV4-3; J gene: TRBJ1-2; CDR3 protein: CASSQDPDSGDGYTF
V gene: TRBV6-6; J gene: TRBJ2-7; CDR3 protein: CASRRQGSSYEQYF
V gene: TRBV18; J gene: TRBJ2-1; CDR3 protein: CASSPLLLAGSTRANPRGYNEQFF
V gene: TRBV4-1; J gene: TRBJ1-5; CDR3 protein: CASSQEGHGGQPQHF
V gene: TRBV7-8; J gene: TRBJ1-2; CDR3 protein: CASSLGTEASGYTF
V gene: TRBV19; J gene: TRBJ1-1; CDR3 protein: CASSSQANTEAFF
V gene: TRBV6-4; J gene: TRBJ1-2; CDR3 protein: CASRVGQTGRFYGYTF
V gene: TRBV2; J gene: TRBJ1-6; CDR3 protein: CASNRDRPGTPLHF
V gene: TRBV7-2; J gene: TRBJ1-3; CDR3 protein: CASSLKRRTRYGNTIYF
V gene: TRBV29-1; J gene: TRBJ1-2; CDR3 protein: CSVTGGPWYGYTF
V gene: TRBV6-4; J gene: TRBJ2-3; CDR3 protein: CASSDGQGADTQYF
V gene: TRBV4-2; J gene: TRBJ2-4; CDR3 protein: CARSQDLAGGRGGKNIQYF
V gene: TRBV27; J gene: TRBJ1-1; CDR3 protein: CASRFTGNTEAFF
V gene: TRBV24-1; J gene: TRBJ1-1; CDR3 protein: CATSPRDSPEAFF
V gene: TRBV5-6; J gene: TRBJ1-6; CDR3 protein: CASSSTGTGNNSPLHF
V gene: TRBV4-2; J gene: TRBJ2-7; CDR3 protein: CASSQDWGTSGTYEQYF
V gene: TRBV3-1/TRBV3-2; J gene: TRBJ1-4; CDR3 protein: CASSFNRKNEKLFF
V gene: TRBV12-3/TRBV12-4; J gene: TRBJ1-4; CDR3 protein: CASSFTAGEKLFF
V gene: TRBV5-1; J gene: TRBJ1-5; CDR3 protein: CASSLSGNSNQPQHF
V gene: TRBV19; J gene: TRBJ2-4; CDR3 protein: CASSIGAGGKNIQYF
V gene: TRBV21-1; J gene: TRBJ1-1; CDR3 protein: CASSNVEPGAEGTEAFF
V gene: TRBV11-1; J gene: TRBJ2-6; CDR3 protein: CASSLRDSGANVLTF
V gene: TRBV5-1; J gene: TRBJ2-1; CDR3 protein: CASSLIGTALNNEQFF
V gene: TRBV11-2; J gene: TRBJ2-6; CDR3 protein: CASSEQGAGANVLTF
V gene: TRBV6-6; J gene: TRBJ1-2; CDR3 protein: CASSPRGETGSYTF
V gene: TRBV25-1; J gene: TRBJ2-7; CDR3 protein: CASRGTRAPYEQYF
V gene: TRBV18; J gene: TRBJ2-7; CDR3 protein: CASSPTGTSYEQYF
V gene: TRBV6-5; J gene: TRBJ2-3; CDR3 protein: CASTPAGRGTDTQYF
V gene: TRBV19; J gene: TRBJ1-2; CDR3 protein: CASTSGLQGYTF